What follows are 10 T cell receptor beta chains derived from one specimen sequenced in a study of control samples from healthy donors and cancer patients. Here immunoSEQ multiplex PCR was the method, and the copy in TCRdb shows in-frame clones only, minus some. Among 80,000 to 100,000 clones listed, roughly 90% were seen once. The specimen sequenced was blood. These receptors all stem from a human donor in good health. The donor label of this sample is uncertain.

The chain couples TRBV28 to TRBJ1-1, with 8 bases identical to TRBD1. This CDR3 has 14 residues. Trimming cost V 5 bases and J 4 bases; bases outside gene matches: 6. The V gene's germline CDR1 is MDHEN and CDR2 SYDVKM. CDR3 nucleotide sequence: TGTGCCAGCAGTCTAAGACAGGGGCCCACTGAAGCTTTCTTT. Protein sequence: CASSLRQGPTEAFF.

The chain employs TRBV6-6 and TRBJ1-4; D perhaps matches TRBD1 (6 bases). V dropped 6 bases and J dropped 4 bases, with 12 bases sitting between them. The CDR3 sequence is 14 residues long. CDR1 and CDR2 from the germline V gene are MNHNY and SVGAGI (reference sequence). CDR3 protein: CASSQGQFNEKLFF. The DNA of the CDR3 is TGTGCCAGCAGCCAAGGACAGTTTAATGAAAAACTGTTTTTT.

The chain employs TRBV12-3 or TRBV12-4 and TRBJ1-2; TRBD1 is a possible D gene (5 bases). The germline V and J ends were trimmed by 6 bases and 1 base, with 9 bases remaining between them. The CDR3 totals 13 residues. The CDR3 DNA is TGTGCCAGCAGCCCAGGGTTTAACTATGGCTACACCTTC. Protein sequence: CASSPGFNYGYTF.

V gene TRBV12-3 or TRBV12-4 combines with J gene TRBJ1-5; perhaps TRBD1 as D (6 bases). V lost 8 bases and J 6 bases, leaving 14 bases between the germline ends. This CDR3 comprises 13 residues. CDR3 nucleotide sequence: TGTGCCAGCGGGACACCACCGGGTCAGCCCCAGCATTTT. This codes for CASGTPPGQPQHF.

V and J are TRBV15 and TRBJ2-7, with D perhaps matching TRBD1 or TRBD2 (5 bases each). Trimming stripped 4 bases from V and 2 bases from J, with 9 bases between. Germline V gene data show CDR1 as LNHNV and CDR2 as YYDKDF (reference sequence). The CDR3 spans 13 residues. As DNA, the CDR3 is TGTGCCACCAGCATCGAGGGACCCTACGAGCAGTACTTC. Residues: CATSIEGPYEQYF.

The V gene is TRBV18, the J gene TRBJ1-1; D gene uncertain. Trimming stripped 6 bases from V and 4 bases from J, with 12 bases between. Germline lookup yields CDR1 KGHSH and CDR2 LQKENI. CDR3 size: 13 residues. CDR3 sequence (DNA): TGTGCCAGCTCTCCAGACCAGAGCACTGAAGCTTTCTTT. Amino acids: CASSPDQSTEAFF. The full variable domain, with the rest looked up from reference TRBV18 and TRBJ1-1, is NAGVMQNPRHLVRRRGQEARLRCSPMKGHSHVYWYRQLPEEGLKFMVYLQKENIIDESGMPKERFSAEFPKEGPSILRIQQVVRGDSAAYFCASSPDQSTEAFFGQGTRLTVV.

The chain is built from TRBV6-5 and TRBJ1-5, with D possibly TRBD1 on 5 matching bases. This CDR3 comprises 13 residues. Per germline, CDR1 MNHEY and CDR2 SVGAGI. The V gene lost 8 bases and the J gene lost 3 bases, with 11 bases spanning the gap. The CDR3, as DNA: TGTGCCAGCGGGGGAGAAGTCAATCAGCCCCAGCATTTT. Protein product: CASGGEVNQPQHF.

The rearrangement uses TRBV2 and TRBJ2-3; 8 bases map to TRBD1. The CDR3 loop spans 15 amino acids. J lost 6 bases, V lost 3 bases, and 8 bases had no gene match. CDR1 is SNHLY, CDR2 FYNNEI, per germline. CDR3 sequence (DNA): TGTGCCAGCAGTGATCTACAGGGGGACTCTGATACGCAGTATTTT. Translating gives CASSDLQGDSDTQYF.

CDR3 in amino acids: CASSPRGRGRTEAFF. For the CDR3, the DNA is TGTGCCAGCAGCCCCCGGGGCAGGGGCAGGACTGAAGCTTTCTTT. This sequence joins TRBV13 and TRBJ1-1, with a tentative D call TRBD1 (6 bases). Trimming took 5 bases from V and 5 from J, leaving 18 bases between them. This CDR3 is built from 15 residues. Germline assignment: CDR1 PRHDT and CDR2 FYEKMQ (reference sequence).

This clone was picked up one time. The V gene is TRBV2, the J gene TRBJ2-5; tentatively, D is TRBD1 or TRBD2 (5 bases each). The ends were cut back, 3 bases at V and 5 bases at J, with 19 bases in the middle. This CDR3 contains 16 residues. CDR1 and CDR2 (germline): SNHLY, FYNNEI. CDR3 residues: CASSEGLAPLMETQYF. CDR3 DNA: TGTGCCAGCAGTGAGGGGCTAGCACCCCTGATGGAGACCCAGTACTTC.